This is a list of T cell receptor beta chains from one sample in a study of cytomegalovirus exposure and HLA in healthy donors. The table came from immunoSEQ multiplex PCR; TCRdb's copy has only in-frame clones and leaves some out. The sample includes roughly 130,000 clones, roughly 86% seen only once; the top ten take approximately 1.5%. Sequences were obtained from PBMCs. The receptors originated from a man aged 25 to 45 in good health and CMV-seronegative. The CDR3 runs from the conserved cysteine through the conserved F or W. The D gene is left open where the match is weak.

d_call: .; j_call: TRBJ1-1; v_call: TRBV6-5; cdr3_aa: CASSYSTGVGTEAFF; cdr3_nt: TGTGCCAGCAGTTACTCAACGGGGGTCGGGACTGAAGCTTTCTTT
d_call: .; j_call: TRBJ2-5; v_call: TRBV19; cdr3_aa: CASSTPRTEHQETQYF; cdr3_nt: TGTGCCAGTAGTACCCCCCGGACAGAGCACCAAGAGACCCAGTACTTC
d_call: TRBD2; j_call: TRBJ2-1; v_call: TRBV6-5; cdr3_aa: CASSFGASGGYNEQFF; cdr3_nt: TGTGCCAGCAGTTTCGGTGCTAGCGGGGGCTACAATGAGCAGTTCTTC
d_call: .; j_call: TRBJ1-1; v_call: TRBV2; cdr3_aa: CASRSQGRDTEAFF; cdr3_nt: TGTGCCAGCAGATCGCAGGGGCGGGACACTGAAGCTTTCTTT
d_call: .; j_call: TRBJ1-2; v_call: TRBV27; cdr3_aa: CASSFDQQGLGGYTF; cdr3_nt: TGTGCCAGCAGTTTCGATCAGCAGGGATTGGGCGGCTACACCTTC
d_call: .; j_call: TRBJ1-4; v_call: TRBV6-5; cdr3_aa: CASGVATNEKLFF; cdr3_nt: TGTGCCAGCGGAGTTGCAACTAATGAAAAACTGTTTTTT
d_call: TRBD1; j_call: TRBJ2-4; v_call: TRBV7-9; cdr3_aa: CASSLGQVGIQYF; cdr3_nt: TGTGCCAGCAGCCTTGGACAGGTCGGCATTCAGTACTTC
d_call: .; j_call: TRBJ2-7; v_call: TRBV9; cdr3_aa: CASSVQGRRGEQYF; cdr3_nt: TGTGCCAGCAGCGTACAGGGGAGAAGGGGGGAGCAGTACTTC
d_call: .; j_call: TRBJ2-5; v_call: TRBV9; cdr3_aa: CASSGSGSTQYF; cdr3_nt: TGTGCCAGCAGCGGAAGCGGGTCAACCCAGTACTTC
d_call: TRBD1; j_call: TRBJ2-7; v_call: TRBV6-5; cdr3_aa: CASSRQGFPYEQYF; cdr3_nt: TGTGCCAGCAGCCGACAGGGGTTCCCCTACGAGCAGTACTTC
d_call: .; j_call: TRBJ1-2; v_call: TRBV7-2; cdr3_aa: CASSLEGRGWGYTF; cdr3_nt: TGTGCCAGCAGCTTAGAAGGCCGCGGGTGGGGCTACACCTTC
d_call: .; j_call: TRBJ2-7; v_call: TRBV7-9; cdr3_aa: CASSFLAYEQYF; cdr3_nt: TGTGCCAGCAGCTTCCTAGCCTACGAGCAGTACTTC
d_call: .; j_call: TRBJ1-1; v_call: TRBV30; cdr3_aa: CAWSGDTEAFF; cdr3_nt: TGTGCCTGGAGCGGGGACACTGAAGCTTTCTTT
d_call: .; j_call: TRBJ1-5; v_call: TRBV7-2; cdr3_aa: CASSPGQQPQHF; cdr3_nt: TGTGCCAGCAGCCCCGGACAGCAGCCCCAGCATTTT
d_call: .; j_call: TRBJ2-6; v_call: TRBV7-2; cdr3_aa: CASRRISGRTGANVLTF; cdr3_nt: TGTGCCAGCAGACGTATATCGGGGAGGACCGGGGCCAACGTCCTGACTTTC
d_call: .; j_call: TRBJ2-5; v_call: TRBV2; cdr3_aa: CASRGRRGRTETQYF; cdr3_nt: TGTGCCAGCAGGGGAAGACGAGGGAGGACGGAGACCCAGTACTTC
d_call: TRBD1; j_call: TRBJ2-7; v_call: TRBV7-2; cdr3_aa: CASSSTGQGFGEQYF; cdr3_nt: TGTGCCAGCAGCTCGACCGGACAGGGCTTTGGAGAGCAGTACTTC
d_call: .; j_call: TRBJ2-5; v_call: TRBV18; cdr3_aa: CASSLAEGSGETQYF; cdr3_nt: TGTGCCAGCTCGCTCGCGGAGGGCAGCGGAGAGACCCAGTACTTC